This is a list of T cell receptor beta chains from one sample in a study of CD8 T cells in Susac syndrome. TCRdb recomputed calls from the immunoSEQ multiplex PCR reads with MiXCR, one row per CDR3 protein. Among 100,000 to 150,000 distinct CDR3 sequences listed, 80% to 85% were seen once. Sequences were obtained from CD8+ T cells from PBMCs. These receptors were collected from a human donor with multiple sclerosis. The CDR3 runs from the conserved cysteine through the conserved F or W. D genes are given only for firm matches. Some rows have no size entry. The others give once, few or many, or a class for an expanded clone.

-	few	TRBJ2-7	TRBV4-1	TGCGCCAGCAGCCAAGTCCCGGGGGTCAACTACGAGCAGTACTTC	CASSQVPGVNYEQYF
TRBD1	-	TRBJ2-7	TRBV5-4	TGTGCCAGCAGCGGACTCGACAGGGACTACGAGCAGTACTTC	CASSGLDRDYEQYF
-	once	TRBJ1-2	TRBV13	TGTGCCAGCAGCCCTGGTAAGGGTCCTCTCTATGGCTACACCTTC	CASSPGKGPLYGYTF
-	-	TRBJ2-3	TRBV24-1	TGTGCCACCAGTGATTCTAGCGCAGATACGCAGTATTTT	CATSDSSADTQYF
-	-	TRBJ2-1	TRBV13	TGTGCCAGCAGCTTATTCAGCGGACCTTACAATGAGCAGTTCTTC	CASSLFSGPYNEQFF
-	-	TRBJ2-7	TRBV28	TGTGCCAGCGGGGTCGTGAGGCAATTCTACGAGCAGTACTTC	CASGVVRQFYEQYF
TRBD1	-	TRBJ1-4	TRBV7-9	TGTGCCAGCAGCAGGCCGGGACAGGGGATTGAAAAACTGTTTTTT	CASSRPGQGIEKLFF
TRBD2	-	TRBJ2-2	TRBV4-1	TGCGCCAGCAGCCAGCGGGGGGGCGACACCGGGGAGCTGTTTTTT	CASSQRGGDTGELFF
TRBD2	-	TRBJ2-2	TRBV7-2	TGTGCCAGCAGCTCCAAGTTGGGAGGGCCGGTCACCGGGGAGCTGTTTTTT	CASSSKLGGPVTGELFF
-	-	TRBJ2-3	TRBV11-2	TGTGCCAGCAGCCCCGGGAGTGCAGATACGCAGTATTTT	CASSPGSADTQYF
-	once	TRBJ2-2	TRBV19	TGTGCCAGTAGTATGGTTGGTAACACCGGGGAGCTGTTTTTT	CASSMVGNTGELFF
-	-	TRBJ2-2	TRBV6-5	TGTGCCAGCAGTTACTCGGGACCTTCATATGAGGGCACCGGGGAGCTGTTTTTT	CASSYSGPSYEGTGELFF
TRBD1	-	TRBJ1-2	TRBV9	TGTGCCAGCAGCGCCCGGGACAGCGAATGGGATGGCTACACCTTC	CASSARDSEWDGYTF
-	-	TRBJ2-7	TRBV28	TGTGCCAGCAGTTTCGGGGGAGTAGGCGAGCAGTACTTC	CASSFGGVGEQYF
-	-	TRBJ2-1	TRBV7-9	TGTGCCAGCAGCTTAGCTTCCCGGGGGCTAGCGGAGCAGTTCTTC	CASSLASRGLAEQFF
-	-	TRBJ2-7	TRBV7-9	TGTGCCAGCAGCTTATCGCGGGACACGGGCGACGAGCAGTACTTC	CASSLSRDTGDEQYF
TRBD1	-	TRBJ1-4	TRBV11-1	TGTGCCAGCACCCTTTGGCCTTGGGGTCCCGGGGACAGGAATAATGAAAAACTGCTTTTT	CASTLWPWGPGDRNNEKLLF
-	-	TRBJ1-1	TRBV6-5	TGTGCCAGCAGTTACGGCTGGGGCGACACTGAAGCTTTCTTT	CASSYGWGDTEAFF
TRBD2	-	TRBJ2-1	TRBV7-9	TGTGCCAGCAGCCTGACTAGCGGGAGGCCCTCCTACAATGAGCAGTTCTTC	CASSLTSGRPSYNEQFF
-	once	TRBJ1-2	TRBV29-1	TGCAGCGTTCCGCACCAGGGGCTGGGCTACACCTTC	CSVPHQGLGYTF
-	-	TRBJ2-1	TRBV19	TGTGCCAGTAGTGGAATGGGCTCCTACAATGAGCAGTTCTTC	CASSGMGSYNEQFF
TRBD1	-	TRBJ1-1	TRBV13	TGTGCCAGCAGCTTCCAGGGACAGACCACTGAAGCTTTCTTT	CASSFQGQTTEAFF
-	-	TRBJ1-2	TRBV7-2	TGTGCCAGCAGCTTAGCTCCGGACACTCTCAGGGAGGGCTACACCTTC	CASSLAPDTLREGYTF
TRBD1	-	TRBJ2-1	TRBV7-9	TGTGCCAGCAGCCAAACTAGGGACAGGGATAACAATGAGCAGTTCTTC	CASSQTRDRDNNEQFF
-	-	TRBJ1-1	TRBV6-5	TGTGCCAGCAGTTCTCCGAACACTGAAGCTTTCTTT	CASSSPNTEAFF
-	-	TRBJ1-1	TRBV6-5	TGTGCCAGCAGTTACCCCCCCACTGAAGCTTTCTTT	CASSYPPTEAFF
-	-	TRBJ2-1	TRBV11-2	TGTGCCAGCAGCCTATTAGGGCGGAGCTCCTACAATGAGCAGTTCTTC	CASSLLGRSSYNEQFF
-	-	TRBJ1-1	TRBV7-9	TGTGCCAGCAGCTTAGCTGGAGGTAGGACTGAAGCTTTCTTT	CASSLAGGRTEAFF
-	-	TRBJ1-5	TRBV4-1	TGCGCCAGCAGCCAATATTCAGGCAATCAGCCCCAGCATTTT	CASSQYSGNQPQHF
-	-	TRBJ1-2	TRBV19	TGTGCCAGTAGCGTCCCCTCCCAGGGCTGGGGCTACACCTTC	CASSVPSQGWGYTF
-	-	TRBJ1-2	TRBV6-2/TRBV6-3	TGTGCCAGCAGTTACCCTCCCCGCGGGCAGTTCTATGGCTACACCTTC	CASSYPPRGQFYGYTF
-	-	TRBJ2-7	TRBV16	TGTGCCAGCAGCCCTACTGCGGACTATTTCTACGAGCAGTACTTC	CASSPTADYFYEQYF
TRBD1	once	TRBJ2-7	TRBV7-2	TGTGCCAGCAGCCTTGGGACAGGGGGCCAAAAATACGAGCAGTACTTC	CASSLGTGGQKYEQYF
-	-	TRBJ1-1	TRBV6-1	TGTGCCACGTCCCCCACATTCGGGACTGAAGCTTTCTTT	CATSPTFGTEAFF
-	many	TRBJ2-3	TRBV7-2	TGTGCCAGCAGCTTAATCACAGATACGCAGTATTTT	CASSLITDTQYF
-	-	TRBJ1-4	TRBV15	TGTGCCACCAGCCCAGGGCGTGGGGGCGGGACTGAAAAACTGTTTTTT	CATSPGRGGGTEKLFF
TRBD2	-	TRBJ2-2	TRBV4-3	TGCGCCAGCAGCCCGGGGACTAGCGGGAGCTTATGGACCGGGGAGCTGTTTTTT	CASSPGTSGSLWTGELFF
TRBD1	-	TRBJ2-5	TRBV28	TGTGCCACCCAGGGACAGCTACAAGAGACCCAGTACTTC	CATQGQLQETQYF
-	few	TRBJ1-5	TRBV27	TGTGCCAGCACTACAGGTGGCCAGCCCCAGCATTTT	CASTTGGQPQHF
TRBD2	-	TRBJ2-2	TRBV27	TGTGCCAGCAGTTTTTCAGCGGGAGGCACCGGGGAGCTGTTTTTT	CASSFSAGGTGELFF